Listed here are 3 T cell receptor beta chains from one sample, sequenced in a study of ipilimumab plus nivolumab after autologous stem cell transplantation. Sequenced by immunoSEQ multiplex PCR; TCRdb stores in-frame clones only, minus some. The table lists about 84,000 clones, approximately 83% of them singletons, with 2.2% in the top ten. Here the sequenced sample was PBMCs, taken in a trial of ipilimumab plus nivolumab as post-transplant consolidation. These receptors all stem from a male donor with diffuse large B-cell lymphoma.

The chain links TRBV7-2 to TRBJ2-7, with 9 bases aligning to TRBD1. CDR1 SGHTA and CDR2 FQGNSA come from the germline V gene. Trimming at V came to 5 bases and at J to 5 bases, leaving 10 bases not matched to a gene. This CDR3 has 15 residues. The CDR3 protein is CASSATGGGYDEQYF. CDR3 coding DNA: TGTGCCAGCAGCGCCACAGGGGGCGGGTATGACGAGCAGTACTTC.

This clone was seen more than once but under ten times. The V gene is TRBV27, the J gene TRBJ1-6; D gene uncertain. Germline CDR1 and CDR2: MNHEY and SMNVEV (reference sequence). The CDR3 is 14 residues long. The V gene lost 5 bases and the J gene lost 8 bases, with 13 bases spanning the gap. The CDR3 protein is CASSLRRADSPLHF. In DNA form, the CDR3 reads TGTGCCAGCAGTCTCCGGAGGGCGGATTCACCCCTCCACTTT.

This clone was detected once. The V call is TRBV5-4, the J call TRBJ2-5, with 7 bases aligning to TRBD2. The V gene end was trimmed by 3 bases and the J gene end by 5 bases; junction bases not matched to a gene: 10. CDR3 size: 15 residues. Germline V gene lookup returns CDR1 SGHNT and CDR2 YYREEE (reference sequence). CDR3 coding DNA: TGTGCCAGCAGCTCTGGGGGGGGTGGACTGGAGACCCAGTACTTC. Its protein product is CASSSGGGGLETQYF.